The rows below give T cell receptor beta chains drawn from one sample of a study of neurological immune-mediated disorders. Each CDR3 protein gets one entry after TCRdb re-called the 5' RACE reads with MiXCR. The sample shows 40,000 or so distinct CDR3 sequences, 2.5% of them seen only once. The sequenced sample consisted of PBMCs. The source of these receptors is a man in his thirties or forties with multiple sclerosis. The CDR3 runs from the conserved cysteine through the conserved F or W. D genes are given only for firm matches. Expanded clones get a size class; other rows say once, few or many, or leave the size out.

V gene,D gene,clone size,J gene,CDR3 DNA,CDR3 protein
TRBV5-1,NA,many,TRBJ2-7,TGCGCCAGCAGCATCGGCACGCTTCTCTCCTACGAGCAGTACTTC,CASSIGTLLSYEQYF
TRBV20-1,NA,many,TRBJ2-7,TGCAGTGTCAGAGATCAGGTTGGGGGTGTTGGGACCTACGAGCAGTACTTC,CSVRDQVGGVGTYEQYF
TRBV5-1,TRBD2,many,TRBJ2-3,TGCGCCAGCAGCGCGACTAGCGCACGCACAGATACGCAGTATTTT,CASSATSARTDTQYF
TRBV20-1,TRBD1,NA,TRBJ1-1,TGCAGTGCTCAGACAGGGGGGACTGAAGCTTTCTTT,CSAQTGGTEAFF
TRBV15,NA,few,TRBJ2-5,TGTGCCACCAGCAGAGATCGGGGCAGCCGGGAGACCCAGTACTTC,CATSRDRGSRETQYF
TRBV12-3/TRBV12-4,NA,many,TRBJ1-4,TGTGCCAGCAGTTTTTATTATAGCCAAGAGGATGAAAAACTGTTTTTT,CASSFYYSQEDEKLFF
TRBV19,NA,many,TRBJ2-2,TGTGCCAGTAGTCTCGCTAGGGGAGGCACCGGGGAGCTGTTTTTT,CASSLARGGTGELFF
TRBV5-1,NA,many,TRBJ2-6,TGCGCCAGCAGCTTGGTGGTTTCGGGGTCTGGGGCCAACGTCCTGACTTTC,CASSLVVSGSGANVLTF
TRBV28,TRBD1,many,TRBJ2-7,TGTGCCAGCAGCCCCAACAGGGGGTGGGAGCAGTACTTC,CASSPNRGWEQYF
TRBV11-3,NA,many,TRBJ2-3,TGTGCCAGCAGCCCAAGCGGATCTAGCACAGATACGCAGTATTTT,CASSPSGSSTDTQYF
TRBV5-5,NA,many,TRBJ1-2,TGTGCCAGCAGCTCAACTACCGGGCCACCCGAGGATGGCTACACCTTC,CASSSTTGPPEDGYTF
TRBV7-2,TRBD1,many,TRBJ1-2,TGTGCCAGCAGCTCACAGGGACAGGGTCCCCATGGCTACACCTTC,CASSSQGQGPHGYTF
TRBV27,TRBD2,many,TRBJ2-1,TGTGCCAGCAGTCCCTCCGGGACTATCAATGAGCAGTTCTTC,CASSPSGTINEQFF
TRBV12-3/TRBV12-4,NA,many,TRBJ2-2,TGTGCCAACGGAAGAGTGAACACCGGGGAGCTGTTTTTT,CANGRVNTGELFF
TRBV10-3,TRBD2,many,TRBJ2-3,TGTGCCATCAAGAGACTAGCGGGGGTGACAGATACGCAGTATTTT,CAIKRLAGVTDTQYF
TRBV20-1,NA,many,TRBJ2-1,TGCAGTGCTAGAGATTTTAGCGGAAGCTCCTACAATGAGCAGTTCTTC,CSARDFSGSSYNEQFF
TRBV11-2,NA,many,TRBJ1-2,TGTGCCAGCAGCTTCGACCTCCGAGGGGGCTACACCTTC,CASSFDLRGGYTF
TRBV20-1,NA,many,TRBJ2-5,TGCAGTGCTAGAGATCTGATTCAAGAGACCCAGTACTTC,CSARDLIQETQYF